This T cell receptor beta chain was sequenced in a study of T cells in Graves' hyperthyroidism and ophthalmopathy. This clonotype turned up a few times. The antigen remains unidentified. Clinical symptoms, serum thyroxine, TRAb, thyroid ultrasound and orbital computed tomography informed diagnoses. The source material, RNA transcripts, was used to amplify TCR beta CDR3 regions. TCR CDR3 regions were first amplified by RT-PCR with HTBI primers. TCRdb itself ran the multiplex PCR reads through MiXCR, one entry per CDR3 protein. The table records more than 500,000 distinct CDR3 sequences, roughly a sixth of them present only once. V was trimmed by 7 bases and J by 9 bases, leaving 19 bases between them. CDR3 length: 13 amino acids. CDR1 is SNHLY, CDR2 FYNNEI, per germline. Whole-study findings and limits: Ophthalmopathy was told apart from stable hyperthyroidism by a 13 V-J model. Most thyroid clonotypes that were expanded above 0.001 also turned up in blood. Onset of ophthalmopathy came a median around 6.5 months after the model predicted it.

The chain joins TRBV2 to TRBJ2-7, with a tentative D call TRBD2 (6 bases). The clonotype comes from a woman aged 25 to 39 with Graves' ophthalmopathy. Material: blood. Written as DNA, the CDR3 is TGTGCCAGCACCGGTGGGGGGAACTTGTGGCAGTACTTC. This codes for CASTGGGNLWQYF. The variable domain in full, completed from reference TRBV2 and TRBJ2-7, reads EPEVTQTPSHQVTQMGQEVILRCVPISNHLYFYWYRQILGQKVEFLVSFYNNEISEKSEIFDDQFSVERPDGSNFTLKIRSTKLEDSAMYFCASTGGGNLWQYFGPGTRLTVT.